This TCR beta chain was captured by sequencing in a study of blood T cell repertoires in COVID-19. Study details: The samples span acute and convalescent COVID-19 from the United States, Italy and Spain.

Original processing methods: From reference gene primer amplification, estimates of nucleated cell counts were derived. Only in-frame clones appear in the TCRdb table, and some are missing; sequencing was by immunoSEQ multiplex PCR. D and trimming come from the DNA, and the V and J calls and clone size come from that table. This table holds roughly 300,000 clones, around 90% found once. Which cohort a participant joined came from the clinical history participants gave. The CDR3 runs 12 residues. The germline gives CDR1 GTSNPN, CDR2 SVGIG (reference sequence). V was pared by 7 bases and J by 7 bases, with 11 bases between.

Sequencing was done on a sample of PBMCs or T cells enriched from blood (not recorded which). This TCR derives from a woman in her twenties or thirties who had recovered from COVID-19. The chain couples TRBV30 to TRBJ1-6; D is undetermined. CDR3 in amino acids: CASRAENSPLHF. CDR3 DNA sequence: TGTGCCTCGAGGGCAGAAAATTCACCCCTCCACTTT.